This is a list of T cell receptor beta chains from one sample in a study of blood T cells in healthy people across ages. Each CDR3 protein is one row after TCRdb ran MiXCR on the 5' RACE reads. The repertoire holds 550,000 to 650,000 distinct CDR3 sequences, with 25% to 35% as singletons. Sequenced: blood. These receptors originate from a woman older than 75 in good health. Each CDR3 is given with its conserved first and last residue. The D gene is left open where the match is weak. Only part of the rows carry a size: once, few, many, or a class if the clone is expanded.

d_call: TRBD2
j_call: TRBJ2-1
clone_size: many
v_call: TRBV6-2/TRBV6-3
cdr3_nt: TGTGCCAGCAGATCGAGCGGGGGGGCCGGCAATGAGCAGTTCTTC
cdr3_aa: CASRSSGGAGNEQFF

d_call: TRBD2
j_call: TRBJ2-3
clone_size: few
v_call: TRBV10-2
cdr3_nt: TGCGCCAGCAGTGACTTTTCTAGCGGGGGCCGGGGGGCAGATACGCAGTATTTT
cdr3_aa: CASSDFSSGGRGADTQYF

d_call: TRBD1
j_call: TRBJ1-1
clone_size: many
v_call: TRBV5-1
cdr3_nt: TGCGCCAGCAGGACAGGGGGAACTGAAGCTTTCTTT
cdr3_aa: CASRTGGTEAFF

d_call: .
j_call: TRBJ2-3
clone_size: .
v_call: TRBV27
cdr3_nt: TGTGCCAGCAGTTTCGGGCAGGTTCTAGATACGCAGTATTTT
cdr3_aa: CASSFGQVLDTQYF

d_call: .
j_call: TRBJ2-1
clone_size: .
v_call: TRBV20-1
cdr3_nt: TGCAGTGCTGCCGTCTCGGCAGGCAATGAGCAGTTCTTC
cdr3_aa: CSAAVSAGNEQFF

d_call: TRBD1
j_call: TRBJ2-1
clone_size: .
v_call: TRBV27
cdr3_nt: TGTGCCAGCAGTTTATCGCTCGGACAGGGGTACTCGAGCTCCTACAATGAGCAGTTCTTC
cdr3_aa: CASSLSLGQGYSSSYNEQFF

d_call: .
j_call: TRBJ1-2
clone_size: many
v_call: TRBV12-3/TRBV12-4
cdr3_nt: TGTGCCAGCAGTCCCGGCCCCGGTGGATATGGCTACACCTTC
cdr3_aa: CASSPGPGGYGYTF

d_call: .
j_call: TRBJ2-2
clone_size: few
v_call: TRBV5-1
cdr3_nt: TGCGCCAGCAGCTCCCAGGCCGCGAACACCGGGGAGCTGTTTTTT
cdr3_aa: CASSSQAANTGELFF

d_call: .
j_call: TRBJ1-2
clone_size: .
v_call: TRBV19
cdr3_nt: TGTGCCAGTAGCCCCTCGAAGGGTCGAGTCTATGGCTACACCTTC
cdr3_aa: CASSPSKGRVYGYTF

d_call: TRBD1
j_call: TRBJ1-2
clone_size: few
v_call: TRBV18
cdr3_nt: TGTGCCAGCTCACGGTCCGGGACAGGGGGCGCCGGGGACTATGGCTACACCTTC
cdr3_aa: CASSRSGTGGAGDYGYTF

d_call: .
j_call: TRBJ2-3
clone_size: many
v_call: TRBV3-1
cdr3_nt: TGTGCCAGCAGCCACTCGAGCACAGATACGCAGTATTTT
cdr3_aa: CASSHSSTDTQYF

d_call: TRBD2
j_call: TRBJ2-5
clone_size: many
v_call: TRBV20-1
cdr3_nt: TGCAGTGCTAGACTTACTAGCGGGGGGGATGGCCAGTACTTC
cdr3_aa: CSARLTSGGDGQYF

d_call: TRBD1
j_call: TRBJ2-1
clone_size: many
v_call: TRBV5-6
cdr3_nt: TGTGCCAGCAGCGCGGTGCGGGGAGGGACAGGGAGGTTGAATGAGCAGTTCTTC
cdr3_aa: CASSAVRGGTGRLNEQFF

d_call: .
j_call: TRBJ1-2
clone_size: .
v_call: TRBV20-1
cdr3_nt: TGCAGTGCTAGAGATTGGGTAAACTATGGCTACACCTTC
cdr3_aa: CSARDWVNYGYTF

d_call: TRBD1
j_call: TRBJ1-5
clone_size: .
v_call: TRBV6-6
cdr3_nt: TGTGCCAGCAGTTACGCGACGACAGGGAGTAGCAATCAGCCCCAGCATTTT
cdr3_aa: CASSYATTGSSNQPQHF

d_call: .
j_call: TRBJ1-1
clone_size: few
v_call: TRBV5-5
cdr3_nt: TGTGCCAGCAGCTTGATGGGGGCACCTGAAGCTTTCTTT
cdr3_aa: CASSLMGAPEAFF

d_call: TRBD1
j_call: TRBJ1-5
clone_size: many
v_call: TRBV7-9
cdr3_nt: TGTGCCAGCAGCCCGACAGGGTTATTGCAGCCCCAGCATTTT
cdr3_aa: CASSPTGLLQPQHF

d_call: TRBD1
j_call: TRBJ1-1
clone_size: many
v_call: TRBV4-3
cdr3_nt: TGCGCCAGCAGCCAAGATACGGCGACAGGGTTGAACACTGAAGCTTTCTTT
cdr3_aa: CASSQDTATGLNTEAFF

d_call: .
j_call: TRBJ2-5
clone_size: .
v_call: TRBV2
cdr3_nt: TGTGCCAGCAGTGAAGGGGGGTCGGAGGCCCAGTACTTC
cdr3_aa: CASSEGGSEAQYF

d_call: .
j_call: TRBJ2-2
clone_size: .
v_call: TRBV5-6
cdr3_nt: TGTGCCAGCAGCCGGCGGCAGGGAAGAAGGGACGGGGAGCTGTTGTTT
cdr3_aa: CASSRRQGRRDGELLF

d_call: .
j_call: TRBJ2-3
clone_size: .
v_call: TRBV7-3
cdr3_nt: TGTGCCAGCAGCTTAGGGGACCCAACAGATACGCAGTATTTT
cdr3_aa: CASSLGDPTDTQYF

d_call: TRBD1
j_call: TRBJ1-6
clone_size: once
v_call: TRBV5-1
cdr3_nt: TGCGCCAGCAGCTGGGTGGCGGCAGGGGGCTCACTCCTCCACTTT
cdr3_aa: CASSWVAAGGSLLHF

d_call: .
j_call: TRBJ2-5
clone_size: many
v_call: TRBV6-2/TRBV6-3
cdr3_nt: TGTGCCAGCAGCCTCCCCCCGGGGGTTATCCAAGGGACCCAGTACTTC
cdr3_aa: CASSLPPGVIQGTQYF

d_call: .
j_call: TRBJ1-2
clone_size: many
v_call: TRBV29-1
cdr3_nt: TGCAGCGCTCAATCAGGTTTCGAAAGCTACACCTTC
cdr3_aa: CSAQSGFESYTF

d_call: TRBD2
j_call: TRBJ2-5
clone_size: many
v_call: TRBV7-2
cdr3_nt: TGTGCCAGCAGCTTAGAGGGGACTAGCGGGGGGCCTTGGGAGACCCAGTACTTC
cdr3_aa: CASSLEGTSGGPWETQYF

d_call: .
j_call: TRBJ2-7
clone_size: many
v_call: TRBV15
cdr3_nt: TGTGCCACCAGCAGGGGGGACCTCTCCTACGAGCAGTACTTC
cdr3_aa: CATSRGDLSYEQYF

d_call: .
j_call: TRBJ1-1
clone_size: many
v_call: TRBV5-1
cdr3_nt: TGCGCCAGCAGTTCGGTAGACGGGAACACTGAAGCTTTCTTT
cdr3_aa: CASSSVDGNTEAFF

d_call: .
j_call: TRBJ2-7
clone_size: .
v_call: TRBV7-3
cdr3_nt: TGTGCCAGCAGGCAGGGACAAGCCTACAATGAGCAGTACTTC
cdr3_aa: CASRQGQAYNEQYF

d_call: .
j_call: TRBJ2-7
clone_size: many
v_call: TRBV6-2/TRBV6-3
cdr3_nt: TGTGCCAGCCGAGAAAGCTCCTACGAGCAGTACTTC
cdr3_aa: CASRESSYEQYF

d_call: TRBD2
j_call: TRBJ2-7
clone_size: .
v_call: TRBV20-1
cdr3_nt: TGCAGTGCTAGAGGTCCCGGGACTAGCGGCACCTACGAGCAGTACTTC
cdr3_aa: CSARGPGTSGTYEQYF